This entry lists 20 T cell receptor beta chains sequenced from one sample in a study of cytomegalovirus exposure and HLA in healthy donors. Researchers ran the PCR with 60 Vbeta and 13 Jbeta primers. Libraries were prepared by immunoSEQ multiplex PCR; TCRdb keeps only in-frame clonotypes and omits some of them. The profile covers roughly 250,000 clones, with under 90% appearing a single time and roughly 0.31% taken by the ten largest. Sequences were obtained from PBMCs. The receptors were gathered from a girl aged 2 to 9 in good health and CMV-seronegative.

The rearrangement joins TRBV28 to TRBJ1-5; TRBD1 might be the D (5 bases). Trimming cost V 1 base and J 2 bases, with 6 bases left between them. In germline, CDR1 is MDHEN, CDR2 SYDVKM. The CDR3 runs 14 residues. CDR3 sequence: CASSLSQGNQPQHF. The CDR3 DNA sequence: TGTGCCAGCAGTTTATCACAGGGCAATCAGCCCCAGCATTTT.

There are a few counts of this clone. The genes are TRBV27 and TRBJ2-2; the match to TRBD2 covers 7 bases. The CDR3 sequence is 13 residues long. CDR1 and CDR2 (germline): MNHEY, SMNVEV (reference sequence). V shed 5 bases and J 7 bases; nucleotides not matched to a gene: 4. The DNA for the CDR3 is TGTGCCAGCAGTGGGAGGGTGAACGGGGAGCTGTTTTTT. It yields the protein CASSGRVNGELFF.

The chain links TRBV28 to TRBJ2-7; a weak D match, TRBD1 (5 bases). The germline V gene has CDR1 MDHEN and CDR2 SYDVKM. The CDR3 totals 12 residues. The germline V and J ends were trimmed by 7 bases and 4 bases, with 11 bases remaining between them. The CDR3 here is CASNSRQYEQYF. CDR3 nucleotide sequence: TGTGCCAGCAACTCTAGACAGTACGAGCAGTACTTC.

CDR3 residues: CASKGTGPAANQPQHF. The CDR3, as DNA: TGTGCCAGTAAGGGGACAGGCCCTGCCGCAAATCAGCCCCAGCATTTT. The chain employs TRBV19 and TRBJ1-5, with 8 nucleotides matching TRBD1. The V and J ends lost 7 bases and 4 bases, in that order; junction bases with no gene match: 12. The CDR3 is 16 residues long. Germline lookup yields CDR1 LNHDA and CDR2 SQIVND (reference sequence).

This clone was seen just once. The V gene is TRBV5-1, the J gene TRBJ2-3; possibly TRBD2 for D (6 bases). V dropped 0 bases and J dropped 4 bases, with 9 bases sitting between them. The CDR3 sequence is 14 residues long. Germline V gene data show CDR1 as SGHRS and CDR2 as YFSETQ. CDR3 bases: TGCGCCAGCAGCTTGGCGGGGAGGCCAGATACGCAGTATTTT. Protein sequence: CASSLAGRPDTQYF.

This chain connects TRBV7-9 to TRBJ2-1, with a weak D call TRBD2 (6 bases). V was cut by 5 bases and J by 5 bases, with 25 bases left in between. The CDR3 sequence is 18 residues long. In germline, CDR1 is SEHNR, CDR2 FQNEAQ (reference sequence). CDR3 protein: CASSPALIWIGGHNEQFF. The CDR3 DNA is TGTGCCAGCAGCCCAGCCCTGATCTGGATCGGGGGACACAATGAGCAGTTCTTC.

This clone was observed once. This chain's CDR3 is CASSLGIPADETQYF. As DNA, the CDR3 is TGTGCCAGCAGCTTAGGCATTCCTGCAGATGAGACCCAGTACTTC. The chain joins TRBV11-3 to TRBJ2-5; D uncertain. V was trimmed by 1 base and J by 5 bases, leaving 14 bases between them. Germline V CDR1 and CDR2: SGHNT, YENEEA. The CDR3 has 15 amino acids.

The rearrangement links TRBV7-9 to TRBJ2-3, with a weak D call TRBD1 (7 bases). V was clipped by 4 bases and J by 3 bases, with 14 bases between them. In germline, CDR1 is SEHNR, CDR2 FQNEAQ (reference sequence). The CDR3 spans 15 residues. CDR3 amino acids: CASSSQGGATDTQYF. For the CDR3, the DNA is TGTGCCAGCAGCTCCCAGGGGGGTGCGACAGATACGCAGTATTTT.

V gene TRBV6-1 combines with J gene TRBJ2-3, with 10 bases that match TRBD2. Germline V CDR1 and CDR2: MNHNS, SASEGT. With V trimmed by 4 bases and J by 2 bases, 6 bases remained unmatched. This CDR3 is 16 amino acids long. CDR3 sequence: CASSVILAGYTDTQYF. CDR3 DNA: TGTGCCAGCAGTGTAATACTAGCGGGATACACAGATACGCAGTATTTT.

The table lists this clone with a count of one. The rearrangement uses TRBV21-1 and TRBJ2-7; the table's D call, TRBD1, has no DNA check behind it. TRBV21-1 is deemed a pseudogene. The CDR3 totals 15 residues. The chain's CDR3 is CASSSQRQDSYEQYF. CDR3 coding DNA: TGTGCCAGCAGCTCCCAACGACAGGACTCCTACGAGCAGTACTTC.

V is TRBV5-4 and J is TRBJ2-1; 8 nucleotides align to TRBD2. Per germline, CDR1 SGHNT and CDR2 YYREEE (reference sequence). The V segment lost 3 bases and the J segment 2 bases; nucleotides outside the gene matches: 4. The CDR3 is 15 amino acids. Written as DNA, the CDR3 is TGTGCCAGCAGCTACGGGGGGGCGCCCTACAATGAGCAGTTCTTC. This encodes CASSYGGAPYNEQFF.

V and J are TRBV6-5 and TRBJ1-1, with D maybe TRBD1 (6 bases). From germline, CDR1 is MNHEY and CDR2 SVGAGI. V was trimmed by 2 bases and J by 0 bases, leaving 10 bases between them. This CDR3 comprises 15 residues. CDR3 sequence (DNA): TGTGCCAGCAGTTACAACAGGGCCTTGAACACTGAAGCTTTCTTT. It is translated as CASSYNRALNTEAFF.

Details on this clone: At one end, the junction sequence differs from germline, possibly due to a read error. The J gene is TRBJ2-7, the V gene TRBV7-9; 10 bases fit TRBD1. The CDR3 is 15 residues long. Germline loops: CDR1 SEHNR, CDR2 FQNEAQ (reference sequence). For the CDR3, the DNA is TGTTCCAGCAGCGGTCGGACAGGGGGCTCCTACGAGCAGTACTTC. This encodes CSSSGRTGGSYEQYF.

This chain joins TRBV4-1 and TRBJ1-3, with unresolved D. V lost 3 bases and J 0 bases, leaving 15 bases between the germline ends. Germline CDR1 reads MGHRA; CDR2 reads YSYEKL. The CDR3 is made up of 17 amino acids. The CDR3: CASSQAIGGYSGNTIYF. CDR3 DNA: TGCGCCAGCAGCCAGGCGATCGGCGGGTACTCTGGAAACACCATATATTTT.

Only a few counts were recorded for this clone. The genes are TRBV5-4 and TRBJ1-6; the D gene is possibly TRBD1 (6 bases). The germline V gene has CDR1 SGHNT and CDR2 YYREEE (reference sequence). Trimming pared 2 bases from V and 6 bases from J, leaving 9 bases between. This CDR3 has 14 amino acids. The CDR3 DNA follows: TGTGCCAGCAGCTTAGGACAGTTTAATTCACCCCTCCACTTT. It is translated as CASSLGQFNSPLHF.

The gene calls are TRBV27 and TRBJ2-7, with 7 bases aligning to TRBD1. J gave up 0 bases and V 5 bases, and 10 bases lay outside the gene matches. The CDR3 sequence is 16 residues long. Germline V gene data show CDR1 as MNHEY and CDR2 as SMNVEV (reference sequence). The CDR3 loop reads CASSKNRGPHSYEQYF. The CDR3 coding sequence is TGTGCCAGCAGTAAGAACAGGGGCCCACACTCCTACGAGCAGTACTTC.

The rearrangement joins TRBV2 to TRBJ1-3; no definite D call. Germline V gene data show CDR1 as SNHLY and CDR2 as FYNNEI. The CDR3 spans 14 residues. Trimming cost V 7 bases and J 0 bases, with 10 bases left between them. The CDR3 sequence: CASTTGSSGNTIYF. The DNA for the CDR3 is TGTGCCAGCACCACCGGGAGCTCTGGAAACACCATATATTTT.

The V and J genes are TRBV29-1 and TRBJ1-1, with D hard to call. V gave up 3 bases and J gave up 4 bases, with 9 bases separating them. The germline gives CDR1 SQVTM, CDR2 ANQGSEA. The CDR3 consists of 12 residues. CDR3 DNA sequence: TGCAGCGTTGATCGGTCGGGCACTGAAGCTTTCTTT. Translated, it gives CSVDRSGTEAFF.

V is TRBV9 and J is TRBJ2-5, with TRBD2 matching over 12 bases. Germline loops: CDR1 SGDLS, CDR2 YYNGEE. This CDR3 contains 15 residues. V dropped 4 bases and J dropped 11; count of bases not matched to a gene: 12. The CDR3 region is CASSISSGGAAEQYF. CDR3 coding DNA: TGTGCCAGCAGCATATCTAGCGGGGGGGCAGCGGAGCAGTACTTC.

This chain links TRBV7-6 with TRBJ2-7; 9 bases map to TRBD2. This CDR3 has 16 amino acids. From germline, CDR1 is SGHVS and CDR2 FNYEAQ. The V and J ends lost 1 base and 3 bases, in that order; junction bases with no gene match: 7. The chain's CDR3 is CASSLDRLAGNYEQYF. CDR3 DNA sequence: TGTGCCAGCAGCTTAGATCGCCTAGCGGGAAACTACGAGCAGTACTTC.